This T cell receptor (beta chain) was profiled in a study of T cells after yellow fever vaccination. Study-wide background: Any fraction with a low cell number was prepared using SMART-Seq v4 Ultra Low Input. Study results and caveats: Across the CD4 and CD8 compartments, a small share of clonotypes was present in both.

There are many counts of this clonotype. Antigen: not known. The CDR3 is 15 residues long. V shed 3 bases and J shed 6 bases, with 14 bases lying between them. Germline V CDR1 and CDR2: KGHDR, SFDVKD. 5'RACE template switching generated TCR cDNA, adding a universal primer site and UMIs. TCRdb re-analysed the 5' RACE reads in MiXCR, keeping a single row per CDR3 protein. This sample has some 400,000 distinct CDR3 sequences, with about 6.2% found just once. This sequence joins TRBV24-1 and TRBJ2-1; D is unclear. The clonotype originates from a man aged 25 to 40 who received the YFV17D yellow fever vaccine. Sequences were derived from PBMCs, sampled 5 days after the yellow fever booster vaccination. DNA of the CDR3: TGTGCCACCAGTGATAGCGCGACCAGGACCAATGAGCAGTTCTTC. Translating it yields CATSDSATRTNEQFF.